This T cell receptor (beta chain) appears in the sequencing data of a study of blood T cells in healthy people across ages. Study-wide results and caveats: Unsorted PBMCs blocked a conclusive comparison of naive and antigen-experienced cells.

The CDR3 runs 13 residues. V was shortened by 1 base and J by 4 bases, with 10 bases between the two germline ends. Looked up from germline, CDR1 is SQVTM and CDR2 is ANQGSEA. In regard to this clonotype: Its antigen is undetermined.

Collection of 8.5 to 10 milliliters of peripheral blood was performed for each donor. Sample-barcoded 5' priming and a J-beta primer mix drove a second PCR of about 6 to 12 cycles. Unique molecular identifiers of 12 random nucleotides labeled each cDNA. TCRdb redid the calling of the 5' RACE reads with MiXCR, one entry per CDR3 protein. The table lists roughly 800,000 distinct CDR3 sequences, roughly 64% of them singletons. The TCR was taken from a man in his thirties or forties in good health. V is TRBV29-1 and J is TRBJ1-1; the D is unclear. Sequenced input: blood. This CDR3 is CSVEVSPGTEAFF. In DNA, the CDR3 is TGCAGCGTTGAAGTGAGTCCCGGCACTGAAGCTTTCTTT.